One and the same sample provided the 6 T cell receptor beta chains below, sequenced in a study of post-analysis software for immune sequencing data. Study-level points and caveats: Roughly five TRBV segments appeared more often in patients than in controls, and TRBV5-6, TRBV5-1 and TRBV20-1 were among these.

Unique molecular identifiers were carried by the TCR beta cDNA libraries. TCRdb reanalysed the PCR reads using MiXCR and keeps one entry per CDR3 protein. The data show fewer than 850,000 distinct CDR3 sequences, 46% seen once. Their cognate antigens are unknown. Sample: blood. The origin of the receptors is a girl between 10 and 17 years old with multiple sclerosis.

J is TRBJ1-4 and V is TRBV6-5; D gene ambiguous. V was shortened by 1 base and J by 1 base, with 16 bases between the two germline ends. CDR1 and CDR2 from the germline V gene are MNHEY and SVGAGI. The CDR3 runs to 18 residues. The CDR3 protein is CASSYYSMPGVTNEKLFF. The CDR3 nucleotides are TGTGCCAGCAGTTACTATAGTATGCCAGGCGTAACTAATGAAAAACTGTTTTTT.

The chain recombines TRBV28 with TRBJ2-4; 12 nucleotides match TRBD2. The end of the DNA is better explained by TRBJ2-7, so the J call may be wrong. The germline V gene has CDR1 MDHEN and CDR2 SYDVKM. The CDR3 runs 16 residues. This CDR3 is CASSSITSGGSYEQYF. CDR3 in DNA: TGTGCCAGCAGTTCAATTACTAGCGGGGGGTCTTACGAGCAGTACTTC.

This clonotype has a single count. This chain joins TRBV21-1 and TRBJ2-7; the table's D call, TRBD1, has no DNA check behind it. TRBV21-1 is a pseudogene. The CDR3 is 16 residues long. The CDR3 is CASSLHPTDSSYEQYF. As DNA, the CDR3 is TGTGCCAGCAGCCTCCACCCGACAGACTCTTCCTACGAGCAGTACTTC.

This clonotype was recorded once. The chain links TRBV11-1 to TRBJ2-3, with D perhaps matching TRBD1 (5 bases). From germline, CDR1 is SGHAT and CDR2 FQDESV (reference sequence). The length of the CDR3 is 18 residues. The V end lost 10 bases, the J end lost 1 base, and 27 bases lay between the germline ends. The CDR3 nucleotides read TGTGCCACCGTGTCCGCAGGGATAAATGGCGAGGGCACAGATACGCAGTATTTT. Protein sequence: CATVSAGINGEGTDTQYF.

The V gene is TRBV11-2, the J gene TRBJ2-5; 9 nucleotides match TRBD1. With 10 bases clipped from V and 0 bases from J, the junction kept 15 bases outside the gene matches. The CDR3 is made up of 17 amino acids. From germline, CDR1 is SGHAT and CDR2 FQNNGV. DNA of the CDR3: TGTGCCACCGCCGTCGGGACAGGGATCCTATACCAAGAGACCCAGTACTTC. Translated, it gives CATAVGTGILYQETQYF.

This clonotype was seen a handful of times. The chain links TRBV12-5 to TRBJ2-7, with no clear D. This CDR3 is 12 amino acids long. Trimming took 5 bases from V and 6 from J, leaving 11 bases between them. CDR1 is LGHNT and CDR2 is FRNRAP in the germline V gene. In nucleotides, the CDR3 is TGTGCTAGTGGTCCCTCGTCCCGCGAGCAGTACTTC. Translating gives CASGPSSREQYF.